The 29 T cell receptor beta chains below all came from one sample that was sequenced in a study of human T cells and chemical hapten exposure. Stated time point: pre-sensitization, week 0. The treatment here: therapeutic diphenylcyclopropenone sensitization with weekly scalp DPC. TCRdb analysed the RACE reads with MiXCR anew, one entry per CDR3 protein. The repertoire holds 85,000 to 130,000 distinct CDR3 sequences, with less than 15% as singletons. The sequences come from whole blood, collected in connection with sensitization to the hapten diphenylcyclopropenone (DPC). These receptors all stem from a woman in her 50s with alopecia areata. Some clones in this sample may be carry-over from other donors' samples.

The chain carries TRBV28 and TRBJ1-5; possibly TRBD1 for D (5 bases). The length of the CDR3 is 16 residues. Trimming left V 5 bases short and J 3 bases short, with 17 bases between. Germline CDR1 reads MDHEN; CDR2 reads SYDVKM. The CDR3 loop is CASSTFPGTNNQPQHF. Written as DNA, the CDR3 is TGTGCCAGCAGTACCTTCCCCGGGACTAACAATCAGCCCCAGCATTTT. Variable domain in full (rest from reference TRBV28 and TRBJ1-5): DVKVTQSSRYLVKRTGEKVFLECVQDMDHENMFWYRQDPGLGLRLIYFSYDVKMKEKGDIPEGYSVSREKKERFSLILESASTNQTSMYLCASSTFPGTNNQPQHFGDGTRLSIL.

This clonotype showed up many times. J is TRBJ2-3 and V is TRBV6-5, with a possible D match to TRBD2 (6 bases). CDR3 length equals 14 residues. The germline CDR1 and CDR2 sequences are MNHEY and SVGAGI. V was clipped by 6 bases and J by 0 bases, with 10 bases between them. This CDR3 reads CASSPGGSTDTQYF. The DNA for the CDR3 is TGTGCCAGCAGCCCCGGGGGTAGCACAGATACGCAGTATTTT.

The chain combines TRBV6-6 with TRBJ1-4; D gene ambiguous. V was trimmed by 4 bases and J by 6 bases, leaving 3 bases between them. Germline loops: CDR1 MNHNY, CDR2 SVGAGI (reference sequence). The CDR3 is 11 amino acids. The CDR3, as DNA: TGTGCCAGCAGTTTGGATGAAAAACTGTTTTTT. It codes for CASSLDEKLFF.

V and J are TRBV12-2 and TRBJ1-2; TRBD1, as called in the table, went unchecked against the DNA. TRBV12-2 is marked as a pseudogene. This CDR3 has 19 residues. In DNA, the CDR3 is TGTGCAAGTCGCTTAGCTCGGGTCCCAGCTACCATGCAGGATTGGGGCTACACCTTC. Protein product: CASRLARVPATMQDWGYTF.

This chain connects TRBV28 to TRBJ2-7; D is uncertain. Germline CDR1 reads MDHEN; CDR2 reads SYDVKM. The CDR3 spans 15 residues. V gave up 3 bases and J gave up 0 bases, with 12 bases separating them. CDR3 sequence (DNA): TGTGCCAGCAGTTTCCTCTCCCCCGGCTCCTACGAGCAGTACTTC. It yields the protein CASSFLSPGSYEQYF.

The count of this clonotype is one. The V and J genes are TRBV5-4 and TRBJ2-2; 7 bases are shared with TRBD1. The V and J ends lost 2 bases and 3 bases, in that order; junction bases with no gene match: 10. The CDR3 covers 17 residues. CDR1 and CDR2 from the germline V gene are SGHNT and YYREEE (reference sequence). CDR3 sequence: CASSFKTGQPDTGELFF. CDR3 in DNA: TGTGCCAGCAGCTTTAAGACGGGACAGCCAGACACCGGGGAGCTGTTTTTT.

The V call is TRBV5-1, the J call TRBJ2-3; 7 bases match TRBD2. CDR1 is SGHRS, CDR2 YFSETQ, per germline. The CDR3 sequence is 15 residues long. Losses at the gene ends were 3 bases for V and 6 bases for J; bases not matched to a gene: 10. Here the CDR3 reads CASSWNAGVSDTQYF. Written as DNA, the CDR3 is TGCGCCAGCAGCTGGAACGCGGGAGTATCGGATACGCAGTATTTT.

The chain couples TRBV4-1 to TRBJ1-4, with TRBD1 matching over 10 bases. The CDR3 is 15 residues long. Looked up from germline, CDR1 is MGHRA and CDR2 is YSYEKL. The V and J ends lost 5 bases and 8 bases, in that order; junction bases with no gene match: 8. The CDR3 bases are TGCGCCAGCAGCGGAGGACAGGGGGTTGGGGAAAAACTGTTTTTT. Protein: CASSGGQGVGEKLFF.

This clonotype came up once. V gene TRBV7-9 combines with J gene TRBJ2-3; D may be TRBD2 (6 bases). This CDR3 region has 13 residues. V was trimmed by 6 bases and J by 10 bases, leaving 17 bases between them. Per the germline V gene, CDR1 is SEHNR and CDR2 is FQNEAQ (reference sequence). CDR3 protein: CASRPPGEAAQYF. CDR3 DNA: TGTGCCAGCAGGCCCCCGGGGGAGGCAGCGCAGTATTTT.

The chain links TRBV28 to TRBJ1-6; D is uncertain. The length of the CDR3 is 13 residues. Germline V gives CDR1 MDHEN, CDR2 SYDVKM. Deletions cut 8 bases from V and 0 bases from J, with 5 bases between. In nucleotides, the CDR3 is TGTGCCAGCGAAAGCTCCTATAATTCACCCCTCCACTTT. As protein: CASESSYNSPLHF.

V is TRBV6-5 and J is TRBJ2-1, with 9 bases aligning to TRBD1. Germline V gene lookup returns CDR1 MNHEY and CDR2 SVGAGI. The CDR3 contains 16 residues. Trimming at V came to 6 bases and at J to 4 bases, leaving 10 bases not matched to a gene. The CDR3 DNA sequence: TGTGCCAGCAGCCGAAGGACAGGGGCTTCTTACAATGAGCAGTTCTTC. Amino acid sequence: CASSRRTGASYNEQFF.

This clonotype was counted only a few times. The rearrangement links TRBV12-3 or TRBV12-4 to TRBJ2-1; no clear D. V lost 6 bases and J 5 bases, leaving 14 bases between the germline ends. The CDR3 is 14 amino acids. The CDR3 loop is CASSALTGDNEQFF. The CDR3 nucleotides are TGTGCCAGCAGCGCGCTGACTGGAGACAATGAGCAGTTCTTC.

This clonotype was counted at least ten times. The chain recombines TRBV4-2 with TRBJ2-7; 12 bases are shared with TRBD1. V shed 4 bases, J shed 6 bases, and the junction held 7 bases outside the gene matches. There are 15 residues in the CDR3. Looked up from germline, CDR1 is LGHNA and CDR2 is YNFKEQ. The CDR3 DNA follows: TGTGCCAGCAGCCCTGATGGGACAGGGGGCTCCGAGCAGTACTTC. Amino acid sequence: CASSPDGTGGSEQYF.

A word on this clonotype: Germline is not matched at one junction end, which may reflect a read error. V is TRBV3-1 and J is TRBJ1-1; D not certain. CDR3 length: 12 residues. Looked up from germline, CDR1 is LGHDT and CDR2 is YNNKEL (reference sequence). This chain's CDR3 is CASGQAVSEAFF. In DNA, the CDR3 is TGTGCCAGCGGCCAAGCGGTCTCTGAAGCTTTCTTT.

This clonotype was found a few times. The V and J genes are TRBV28 and TRBJ1-4; the match to TRBD1 covers 7 bases. CDR1 MDHEN and CDR2 SYDVKM come from the germline V gene. With V trimmed by 7 bases and J by 8 bases, 4 bases remained unmatched. This CDR3 has 12 amino acids. The CDR3 loop is CASKQGLEKLFF. For the CDR3, the DNA is TGTGCCAGCAAACAGGGGCTAGAAAAACTGTTTTTT.

V and J are TRBV24-1 and TRBJ2-5; 9 bases fit TRBD1. The CDR3 spans 13 residues. V gave up 12 bases and J gave up 3 bases; unmatched junction bases: 7. CDR1 KGHDR and CDR2 SFDVKD come from the germline V gene. Here the CDR3 DNA reads TGTGCCGCAGGGACAGGGTCGGAAGAGACCCAGTACTTC. Translated: CAAGTGSEETQYF.

The rearrangement links TRBV7-2 to TRBJ1-2; D is unresolved. V lost 7 bases and J lost 5, with 14 bases in between. Germline CDR1 and CDR2: SGHTA and FQGNSA. The CDR3 spans 13 residues. This chain's CDR3 is CASIPSLEYGYTF. CDR3 coding DNA: TGTGCCAGCATCCCCTCCTTAGAGTATGGCTACACCTTC.

The sample holds many counts of this clonotype. This chain links TRBV7-2 with TRBJ1-1; D may be TRBD1 (6 bases). V shed 0 bases and J shed 3 bases, with 14 bases lying between them. The germline gives CDR1 SGHTA, CDR2 FQGNSA. The CDR3 is 16 residues long. For the CDR3, the DNA is TGTGCCAGCAGCTTAGCGTGGGGGCTCGGCGACACTGAAGCTTTCTTT. Amino acids: CASSLAWGLGDTEAFF.

This clonotype was seen repeatedly, ten times or more. The rearrangement joins TRBV13 to TRBJ2-7; perhaps TRBD2 as D (6 bases). Trimming pared 5 bases from V and 3 bases from J, leaving 14 bases between. The germline V gene has CDR1 PRHDT and CDR2 FYEKMQ (reference sequence). This CDR3 has 14 amino acids. In nucleotides, the CDR3 is TGTGCCAGCAGCCGTTTCGGGACTGACTACGAGCAGTACTTC. Protein: CASSRFGTDYEQYF.

This clonotype has just a few counts. The chain joins TRBV18 to TRBJ2-7; D call uncertain. CDR1 is KGHSH and CDR2 is LQKENI in the germline V gene. Trimming took off 5 bases at V and 6 bases at J, with 11 bases between the two ends. The CDR3 length is 12 residues. This CDR3 is CASSISWGEQYF. The CDR3 region has the DNA TGTGCCAGCTCAATATCGTGGGGCGAGCAGTACTTC.

The chain carries TRBV20-1 and TRBJ2-7; 7 nucleotides align to TRBD2. CDR3 length: 14 amino acids. Germline V gene data show CDR1 as DFQATT and CDR2 as SNEGSKA (reference sequence). After removal of 6 bases from V and 2 bases from J, the junction contained 10 bases not matched to a gene. DNA of the CDR3: TGCAGTGCGAAGTATTCGGGACTAACCTACGAGCAGTACTTC. Encoded protein: CSAKYSGLTYEQYF.

The chain recombines TRBV12-3 or TRBV12-4 with TRBJ2-2; TRBD1 aligns across 8 bases. J lost 7 bases, V lost 5 bases, and 9 bases had no gene match. This CDR3 spans 15 amino acids. CDR3 sequence: CASSGQGRRGGELFF. Here the CDR3 DNA reads TGTGCCAGCAGTGGACAGGGTCGCCGGGGCGGGGAGCTGTTTTTT.

This clonotype was seen a handful of times. The chain couples TRBV27 to TRBJ2-1; 9 positions match TRBD1. J was trimmed by 4 bases and V by 9 bases; bases with no gene match: 13. Germline CDR1 is MNHEY and CDR2 is SMNVEV (reference sequence). The CDR3 has 16 amino acids. The DNA of the CDR3 is TGTGCCAGTGAAAAATCCGGGACAGGGTCTTACAATGAGCAGTTCTTC. It yields the protein CASEKSGTGSYNEQFF.

This chain joins TRBV2 and TRBJ1-3, with TRBD1 as a possible D gene (6 bases). V lost 5 bases and J lost 2, with 16 bases in between. Germline loops: CDR1 SNHLY, CDR2 FYNNEI. The CDR3 spans 16 residues. The CDR3 is CASSPEVEGAGNTIYF. The CDR3 region has the DNA TGTGCCAGCAGTCCGGAGGTTGAGGGGGCTGGAAACACCATATATTTT.

This clonotype was detected ten times or more. V gene TRBV6-6 combines with J gene TRBJ2-5; TRBD2 matches at 9 bases. The V segment lost 8 bases and the J segment 1 base; nucleotides outside the gene matches: 11. Germline lookup yields CDR1 MNHNY and CDR2 SVGAGI (reference sequence). The CDR3 is made up of 16 amino acids. DNA for the CDR3: TGTGCCAGCTCGAGAGCGGGGGGCCCTGGCCAAGAGACCCAGTACTTC. Protein: CASSRAGGPGQETQYF.

The chain uses TRBV28 and TRBJ2-7, with D possibly TRBD1 on 5 matching bases. CDR3 size: 12 residues. Germline CDR1 and CDR2: MDHEN and SYDVKM. The ends were cut back, 6 bases at V and 1 base at J, with 7 bases in the middle. CDR3 in DNA: TGTGCCAGCAGCCGACAGTCCTACGAGCAGTACTTC. Its protein product is CASSRQSYEQYF. Complete variable domain (other parts from reference TRBV28 and TRBJ2-7): DVKVTQSSRYLVKRTGEKVFLECVQDMDHENMFWYRQDPGLGLRLIYFSYDVKMKEKGDIPEGYSVSREKKERFSLILESASTNQTSMYLCASSRQSYEQYFGPGTRLTVT.

In regard to this clonotype: The junction departs from the called germline gene at one end, perhaps through a read error. The chain joins TRBV14 to TRBJ2-1; TRBD1 might be the D (6 bases). This CDR3 has 12 residues. CDR1 and CDR2 (germline): SGHDN, FVKESK. CDR3 DNA sequence: TGTGCCCGCAGCCCCCGGACAGATGAGCAGTTCTTC. Its translation is CARSPRTDEQFF. The whole variable domain, filled in from reference TRBV14 and TRBJ2-1, reads EAGVTQFPSHSVIEKGQTVTLRCDPISGHDNLYWYRRVMGKEIKFLLHFVKESKQDESGMPNNRFLAERTGGTYSTLKVQPAELEDSGVYFCARSPRTDEQFFGPGTRLTVL.

Ten or more counts support this clonotype. The rearrangement uses TRBV28 and TRBJ1-2; tentative D call: TRBD1 (6 bases). V gave up 3 bases and J gave up 8 bases, with 13 bases separating them. From germline, CDR1 is MDHEN and CDR2 SYDVKM. CDR3 length equals 13 residues. Written as DNA, the CDR3 is TGTGCCAGCAGTTTGGTTGACAGGAGAGGCTACACCTTC. Protein product: CASSLVDRRGYTF.

This clonotype was counted only a few times. The chain has TRBV6-2 or TRBV6-3 and TRBJ2-2; no clear D gene. The germline V and J ends were trimmed by 6 bases and 6 bases, with 11 bases remaining between them. This CDR3 region has 13 residues. Germline loops: CDR1 MNHEY, CDR2 SVGEGT. CDR3 sequence reads: CASRLPGAGELFF. CDR3 bases: TGTGCCAGCAGACTACCTGGAGCCGGGGAGCTGTTTTTT.